This T cell receptor (beta chain) stems from a study of OX40 agonist ivuxolimab in advanced cancers. CDR1 is MNHEY, CDR2 SMNVEV, per germline (reference sequence). V shed 5 bases, J shed 5 bases, and the junction held 4 bases outside the gene matches. The CDR3 covers 15 residues. Profiled with immunoSEQ multiplex PCR; TCRdb holds only in-frame clones, not every one. Of tens of thousands of clones in the sample, approximately 88% are singletons; the top ten hold 15% to 20%. The study's findings and limits: CD8+ T cells were the subset that, on average, had more expanded clones than CD4+.

Details on this clone: The antigen is undetermined.

This chain uses TRBV27 with TRBJ2-6, with 9 bases that match TRBD1. The receptor's source is an adult with an advanced solid tumor such as melanoma, head and neck, liver or kidney cancer. Source: CD4+ or CD8+ T cells sorted from blood, taken in a trial of the OX40 agonist ivuxolimab. The CDR3: CASSPGTGWANVLTF. The CDR3 DNA follows: TGTGCCAGCAGTCCAGGGACAGGGTGGGCCAACGTCCTGACTTTC.